The 4 T cell receptor beta chains presented below share a single source sample, sequenced in a study of blood T cell repertoires in COVID-19. Profiling relied on immunoSEQ multiplex PCR, and the TCRdb table lists in-frame clones only, not all of them. The data hold about 140,000 clones, with about 74% observed a single time. Specimen: peripheral blood. These receptor sequences come from a man between 50 and 59 years old with acute or convalescent COVID-19.

This clone has more than one count but fewer than ten. V usage is TRBV6-1 and J usage is TRBJ1-2; the D gene is possibly TRBD1 (5 bases). The CDR3 spans 15 residues. V was cut by 2 bases and J by 3 bases, with 13 bases left in between. The germline V gene encodes CDR1 MNHNS and CDR2 SASEGT. CDR3: CASSEHGGFDYGYTF. The CDR3 coding sequence is TGTGCCAGCAGTGAACACGGGGGTTTCGACTATGGCTACACCTTC.

In DNA, the CDR3 is TGCGCCAGCAGCTTACTAGATGTGACGAACACTGAAGCTTTCTTT. It codes for CASSLLDVTNTEAFF. The chain couples TRBV5-1 to TRBJ1-1, with D hard to call. This CDR3 has 15 residues. The V end was cut by 2 bases, the J end by 1 base, with 12 bases between. Germline V gives CDR1 SGHRS, CDR2 YFSETQ.

This clone came up once. The rearrangement links TRBV9 to TRBJ1-1, with TRBD1 identical over 8 bases. V lost 3 bases to trimming and J lost 10 bases; unmatched junction nucleotides: 14. Germline loops: CDR1 SGDLS, CDR2 YYNGEE. The CDR3 loop spans 15 amino acids. In DNA, the CDR3 is TGTGCCAGCAGCGCCATACAGGGGGTGACCCTCGGAGCTTTCTTT. Residues: CASSAIQGVTLGAFF.

The chain has TRBV10-1 and TRBJ2-2; the D gene is possibly TRBD1 (6 bases). V shed 2 bases and J shed 0 bases, with 7 bases lying between them. The germline gives CDR1 WNHNN, CDR2 SYGVQD (reference sequence). CDR3 length: 15 amino acids. The CDR3 nucleotides are TGCGCCAGCAGTGAGAGGACAGCGAACACCGGGGAGCTGTTTTTT. Residues: CASSERTANTGELFF.